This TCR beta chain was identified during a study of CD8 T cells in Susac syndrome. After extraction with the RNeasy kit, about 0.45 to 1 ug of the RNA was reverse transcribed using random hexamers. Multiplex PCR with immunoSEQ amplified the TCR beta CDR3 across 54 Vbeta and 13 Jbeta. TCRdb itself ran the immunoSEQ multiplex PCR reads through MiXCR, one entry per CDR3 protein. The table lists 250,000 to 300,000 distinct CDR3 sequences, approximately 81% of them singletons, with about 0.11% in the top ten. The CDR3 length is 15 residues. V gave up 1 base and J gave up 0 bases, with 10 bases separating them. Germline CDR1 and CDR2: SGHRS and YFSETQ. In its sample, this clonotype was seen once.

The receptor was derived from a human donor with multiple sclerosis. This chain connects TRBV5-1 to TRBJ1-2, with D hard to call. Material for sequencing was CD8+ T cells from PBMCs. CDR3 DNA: TGCGCCAGCAGCTTGTCCGGGAACCCTAACTATGGCTACACCTTC. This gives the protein CASSLSGNPNYGYTF. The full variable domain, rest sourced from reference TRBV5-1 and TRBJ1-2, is KAGVTQTPRYLIKTRGQQVTLSCSPISGHRSVSWYQQTPGQGLQFLFEYFSETQRNKGNFPGRFSGRQFSNSRSEMNVSTLELGDSALYLCASSLSGNPNYGYTFGSGTRLTVV.